The 5 T cell receptor beta chains listed next were all sequenced from one sample in a study of blood T cell repertoires in COVID-19. Method: immunoSEQ multiplex PCR; TCRdb's copy keeps in-frame clones and lacks some. This table has tens of thousands of clones, over 80% appearing once. Sequenced input: peripheral blood. The receptors originated from a woman aged 45-59 years in a cohort sampled during active COVID-19.

The rearrangement links TRBV5-1 to TRBJ1-2; 8 bases line up with TRBD1. From germline, CDR1 is SGHRS and CDR2 YFSETQ. The CDR3 runs 14 residues. V dropped 4 bases and J dropped 8; count of bases not matched to a gene: 10. CDR3 amino acids: CASSPLGQGLGYTF. The CDR3, as DNA: TGCGCCAGCAGCCCCCTCGGACAGGGCTTGGGCTACACCTTC.

V and J are TRBV5-1 and TRBJ2-1, with D unclear. Germline loops: CDR1 SGHRS, CDR2 YFSETQ. The CDR3 runs 16 residues. Trimming pared 2 bases from V and 4 bases from J, leaving 16 bases between. The DNA for the CDR3 is TGCGCCAGCAGCTTTCAAACAAGTCTCTCATACAATGAGCAGTTCTTC. Translated, it gives CASSFQTSLSYNEQFF.

The chain combines TRBV5-4 with TRBJ2-5; TRBD1 is a possible D gene (6 bases). Germline V CDR1 and CDR2: SGHNT, YYREEE (reference sequence). The germline V and J ends were trimmed by 5 bases and 4 bases, with 15 bases remaining between them. The CDR3 runs to 14 residues. The CDR3 DNA follows: TGTGCCAGCAGGAACCAGGGGCCCAGAGAGACCCAGTACTTC. Amino acid sequence: CASRNQGPRETQYF.

The chain carries TRBV11-3 and TRBJ2-7; 10 nucleotides align to TRBD2. Germline V gene data show CDR1 as SGHNT and CDR2 as YENEEA. The CDR3 loop spans 13 amino acids. V lost 3 bases to trimming and J lost 6 bases; unmatched junction nucleotides: 2. CDR3 in amino acids: CASSFTSGTEQYF. CDR3 bases: TGTGCCAGCAGCTTCACTAGCGGGACCGAGCAGTACTTC.

The rearrangement uses TRBV9 and TRBJ1-5; possibly TRBD1 for D (5 bases). Germline V gene data show CDR1 as SGDLS and CDR2 as YYNGEE. The CDR3 is made up of 13 amino acids. V lost 4 bases, J lost 7 bases, and 12 bases lay in between. The CDR3 coding sequence is TGTGCCAGCAGCCCCCAGGGAGGACAGCCCCAGCATTTT. This encodes CASSPQGGQPQHF.